This TCR beta chain came from a study of CD4 and CD8 cells across lung adenocarcinoma regions. V dropped 0 bases and J dropped 1; count of bases not matched to a gene: 14. The germline gives CDR1 MNHNS, CDR2 SASEGT. The CDR3 spans 19 residues. The sample holds a few counts of this clonotype. From the PCR reads, TCRdb called clonotypes with MiXCR, one entry per CDR3 protein. Among about 20,000 distinct CDR3 sequences listed, 51% were seen once. This clonotype was sampled from a female donor with lung adenocarcinoma. The CD4 and CD8 labels of this study may be unreliable. The sample comprised CD8+ T cells from the center of a lung tumor. The V and J genes are TRBV6-1 and TRBJ2-5, with 7 nucleotides matching TRBD1. CDR3 protein: CASSEARGNRGLAQETQYF. CDR3 bases: TGTGCCAGCAGTGAAGCGCGAGGTAACAGGGGCCTAGCCCAAGAGACCCAGTACTTC.